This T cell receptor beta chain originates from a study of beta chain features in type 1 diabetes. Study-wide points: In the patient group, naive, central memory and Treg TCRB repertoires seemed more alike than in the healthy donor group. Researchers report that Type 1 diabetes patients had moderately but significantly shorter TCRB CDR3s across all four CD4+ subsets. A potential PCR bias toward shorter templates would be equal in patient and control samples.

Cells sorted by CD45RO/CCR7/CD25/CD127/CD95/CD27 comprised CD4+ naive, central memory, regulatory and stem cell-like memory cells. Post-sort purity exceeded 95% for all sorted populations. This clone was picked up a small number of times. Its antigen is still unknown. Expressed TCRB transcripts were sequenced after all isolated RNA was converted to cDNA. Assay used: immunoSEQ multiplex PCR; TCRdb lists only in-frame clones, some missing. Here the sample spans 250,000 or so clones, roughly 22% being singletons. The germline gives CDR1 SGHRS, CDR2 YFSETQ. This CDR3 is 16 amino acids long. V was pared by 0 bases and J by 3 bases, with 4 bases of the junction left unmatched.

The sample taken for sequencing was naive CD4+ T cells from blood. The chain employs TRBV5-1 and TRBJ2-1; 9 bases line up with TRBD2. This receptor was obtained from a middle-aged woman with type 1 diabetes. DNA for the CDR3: TGCGCCAGCAGCTTGGGAGGTAGCGGGAGCTACAATGAGCAGTTCTTC. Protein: CASSLGGSGSYNEQFF.